These T cell receptor beta chains were read from a single sample in a study of OX40 agonist ivuxolimab in advanced cancers. The protocol was immunoSEQ multiplex PCR, while the TCRdb copy is restricted to in-frame clones and leaves out a portion. This sample has roughly 70,000 clones; 82% occur once, and the top ten carry about 0.42%. Sequencing was performed on CD4+ or CD8+ T cells sorted from blood, taken in a trial of the OX40 agonist ivuxolimab. All receptors derive from an adult with an advanced solid tumor such as melanoma, head and neck, liver or kidney cancer. The CDR3 runs from the conserved cysteine through the conserved F or W. Each record gives: CDR3 length, J gene, V gene, clone size, D gene, CDR3 DNA, CDR3 protein. D genes are given only for firm matches. Some rows mark clone size as missing; the rest say once, few, many or name a class of expanded clone.

length: 15; J: TRBJ1-1; V: TRBV7-2; size: .; D: TRBD1; DNA: TGTGCCAGCAGCTTCAGGGGGCGCAAGAACACTGAAGCTTTCTTT; CDR3: CASSFRGRKNTEAFF
length: 13; J: TRBJ1-2; V: TRBV7-2; size: .; D: .; DNA: TGTGCCAGCAGCTTAGATAATGACTATGGCTACACCTTC; CDR3: CASSLDNDYGYTF
length: 13; J: TRBJ2-7; V: TRBV15; size: once; D: .; DNA: TGTGCCACCAGTCCGCCGGACTCCTACGAGCAGTACTTC; CDR3: CATSPPDSYEQYF
length: 13; J: TRBJ1-5; V: TRBV4-1; size: .; D: .; DNA: TGCGCCAGCAGCCATGGACCTCGCCAACCCCAGCATTTT; CDR3: CASSHGPRQPQHF
length: 15; J: TRBJ2-1; V: TRBV7-2; size: .; D: .; DNA: TGTGCCAGCAGCTTTGCTGCGGGTCAAGACAATGAGCAGTTCTTC; CDR3: CASSFAAGQDNEQFF
length: 15; J: TRBJ1-1; V: TRBV6-1; size: .; D: .; DNA: TGTGCCGGAAAACGGACTTCGACAGGAGCCACTGAAGCTTTCTTT; CDR3: CAGKRTSTGATEAFF
length: 14; J: TRBJ1-1; V: TRBV7-9; size: .; D: TRBD1; DNA: TGTGCCAGCAGCGCCGTGCAGGGGGCAGCTGAAGCTTTCTTT; CDR3: CASSAVQGAAEAFF
length: 13; J: TRBJ2-2; V: TRBV5-1; size: .; D: .; DNA: TGCGCCAGCAGATCCTGGGGAACCGGGGAGCTGTTTTTT; CDR3: CASRSWGTGELFF
length: 15; J: TRBJ2-7; V: TRBV9; size: .; D: TRBD2; DNA: TGTGCCAGCAGCGGGGGACTAGCGGAGTCCTACGAGCAGTACTTC; CDR3: CASSGGLAESYEQYF
length: 17; J: TRBJ2-1; V: TRBV5-4; size: few; D: TRBD2; DNA: TGTGCCAGCAGCTTGGATATAGGGACTAGCGGGAGGAATGAGCAGTTCTTC; CDR3: CASSLDIGTSGRNEQFF
length: 17; J: TRBJ2-5; V: TRBV4-1; size: once; D: .; DNA: TGCGCCAGCAGCCAAGTACTCCGGGCCAACGTACGAGAGACCCAGTACTTC; CDR3: CASSQVLRANVRETQYF
length: 13; J: TRBJ2-7; V: TRBV30; size: .; D: .; DNA: TGTGCCTGGACCCCACAGTTTTCCTACGAGCAGTACTTC; CDR3: CAWTPQFSYEQYF
length: 14; J: TRBJ2-7; V: TRBV27; size: .; D: .; DNA: TGTGCCAGCAGTTACAGGGTAAGCTCCTACGAGCAGTACTTC; CDR3: CASSYRVSSYEQYF
length: 17; J: TRBJ2-3; V: TRBV18; size: .; D: TRBD2; DNA: TGTGCCAGCTCGCCGACCTTAGCGGGAGGGCCTTTAGATACGCAGTATTTT; CDR3: CASSPTLAGGPLDTQYF
length: 14; J: TRBJ2-5; V: TRBV7-8; size: .; D: .; DNA: TGTGCCAGCAGCTTAGTGTTTACCCAAGAGACCCAGTACTTC; CDR3: CASSLVFTQETQYF
length: 14; J: TRBJ2-2; V: TRBV30; size: .; D: TRBD1; DNA: TGTGCCTGGGGGGGACAGGGGAACACCGGGGAGCTGTTTTTT; CDR3: CAWGGQGNTGELFF
length: 14; J: TRBJ1-1; V: TRBV18; size: .; D: TRBD1; DNA: TGTGCCAGCTCAATCGGACAGGCTCGCGCTGAAGCTTTCTTT; CDR3: CASSIGQARAEAFF
length: 10; J: TRBJ1-1; V: TRBV20-1; size: .; D: .; DNA: TGCAGTGCTAGTGATATTGAAGCTTTCTTT; CDR3: CSASDIEAFF
length: 13; J: TRBJ1-1; V: TRBV11-3; size: .; D: .; DNA: TGTGCCAGCAGCTTTTTCAGGGGCACTGAAGCTTTCTTT; CDR3: CASSFFRGTEAFF
length: 16; J: TRBJ1-2; V: TRBV18; size: .; D: .; DNA: TGTGCCAGCTCACCAAGAAATGATTTTAACAACTATGGCTACACCTTC; CDR3: CASSPRNDFNNYGYTF
length: 12; J: TRBJ1-1; V: TRBV29-1; size: .; D: .; DNA: TGCAGCGTTGGAACTGGGGGAGGGGAGGCTTTCTTT; CDR3: CSVGTGGGEAFF
length: 13; J: TRBJ1-5; V: TRBV29-1; size: .; D: TRBD1; DNA: TGCAGCGTTGGCGACAGGGTTAATCAGCCCCAGCATTTT; CDR3: CSVGDRVNQPQHF
length: 15; J: TRBJ1-4; V: TRBV18; size: once; D: TRBD1; DNA: TGTGCCAGCTCACCTGCCAGGGGGTCTGAAGAAAAACTGTTTTTT; CDR3: CASSPARGSEEKLFF
length: 13; J: TRBJ2-4; V: TRBV28; size: .; D: .; DNA: TGTGCCGTCACTCCAGGGGCCAAAAACATTCAGTACTTC; CDR3: CAVTPGAKNIQYF
length: 15; J: TRBJ1-4; V: TRBV19; size: .; D: .; DNA: TGTGCCAGTAGTATAGGGAAGGGCTTGAATGAAAAACTGTTTTTT; CDR3: CASSIGKGLNEKLFF
length: 15; J: TRBJ2-3; V: TRBV7-3; size: few; D: TRBD2; DNA: TGTGCCAGCACCAGGACTAGCGCACGCACAGATACGCAGTATTTT; CDR3: CASTRTSARTDTQYF
length: 15; J: TRBJ2-1; V: TRBV5-4; size: .; D: .; DNA: TGTGCCAGCAGCTGGACTACCAACTCCTACAATGAGCAGTTCTTC; CDR3: CASSWTTNSYNEQFF
length: 14; J: TRBJ1-4; V: TRBV5-1; size: .; D: TRBD1; DNA: TGCGCCAGCAGCTTCACAGGGGGTAATGAAAAACTGTTTTTT; CDR3: CASSFTGGNEKLFF